The sequence of this T cell receptor beta chain was determined in a study of CD8 T cells in ankylosing spondylitis. Whole-study findings and limits: What seemed typical of ankylosing spondylitis blood was a TCR beta motif built from about eight highly homologous variants.

This clonotype was counted a few times. Its antigen is not known. The junction had 6 bases not matched to a gene; V was cut back by 4 bases and J by 9 bases. This CDR3 region has 14 residues. The V gene's germline CDR1 is SGHDT and CDR2 YYEEEE. Molecular-barcoded quantitative 5'-RACE produced these TCR beta libraries. Via MiXCR, TCRdb re-called the 5' RACE reads, giving one row per CDR3 protein. Here the sample spans roughly 150,000 distinct CDR3 sequences, roughly 10% being singletons. The chain carries TRBV5-6 and TRBJ2-1; 11 nucleotides agree with TRBD2. The source is a female donor with ankylosing spondylitis or in good health (not recorded which). The source material was blood, either unsorted or a sorted T cell fraction (not recorded which). This CDR3 reads CASSPTLAGVEQFF. In DNA form, the CDR3 reads TGTGCCAGCAGCCCTACACTAGCGGGAGTTGAGCAGTTCTTC.